A selection of T cell receptor beta chains follows, all from one sample in a study of CD8 T cells in Susac syndrome. TCRdb re-analysed the immunoSEQ multiplex PCR reads in MiXCR, keeping a single row per CDR3 protein. The repertoire holds around 300,000 distinct CDR3 sequences, 92% seen once, with less than 0.08% in the top ten. Sequencing was done on a sample of CD4+ T cells from PBMCs. These receptors were taken from a human donor with multiple sclerosis. Both conserved end residues are part of each CDR3. A D gene is named only where the DNA matches it firmly. Clone size, where shown, is once, few, many, or a class for clones that have expanded.

v_call,clone_size,d_call,j_call,cdr3_aa,cdr3_nt
TRBV2,.,.,TRBJ1-2,CASVAIKGQGYTF,TGTGCCAGCGTAGCCATCAAGGGTCAAGGCTACACCTTC
TRBV12-3/TRBV12-4,.,.,TRBJ1-5,CASSLGPSRPQHF,TGTGCCAGCAGTTTGGGCCCTAGCCGGCCCCAGCATTTT
TRBV14,.,.,TRBJ2-1,CASSLRGGAYNEQFF,TGTGCCAGCAGCCTCCGCGGCGGGGCGTACAATGAGCAGTTCTTC
TRBV12-3/TRBV12-4,.,.,TRBJ2-7,CASSFHLPDGQYF,TGTGCCAGCAGTTTCCATCTGCCGGATGGGCAGTACTTC
TRBV5-1,few,TRBD1,TRBJ1-1,CASYTGTANTEAFF,TGCGCCAGCTATACCGGGACAGCGAACACTGAAGCTTTCTTT
TRBV6-9,.,.,TRBJ2-1,CASSSSLWGPNNEQFF,TGTGCCAGCAGTTCTTCCTTGTGGGGGCCGAACAATGAGCAGTTCTTC
TRBV29-1,.,.,TRBJ2-7,CSVGPAGAPEQYF,TGCAGCGTTGGACCGGCCGGGGCCCCAGAGCAGTACTTC
TRBV9,few,.,TRBJ1-1,CASSRRNTEAFF,TGTGCCAGCAGCCGGAGGAACACTGAAGCTTTCTTT
TRBV12-3/TRBV12-4,.,TRBD1,TRBJ1-2,CASLRDSYGYTF,TGTGCCAGCCTCCGGGACAGCTATGGCTACACCTTC
TRBV12-3/TRBV12-4,.,TRBD1,TRBJ1-2,CASSGQGNYGYTF,TGTGCCAGCAGCGGACAGGGGAACTATGGCTACACCTTC
TRBV5-1,.,TRBD1,TRBJ2-7,CASSLDRGPSNSYEQYF,TGCGCCAGCAGCTTGGACAGGGGTCCCTCCAACTCCTACGAGCAGTACTTC
TRBV5-1,.,.,TRBJ2-3,CASSPPDSTDTQYF,TGCGCCAGCAGCCCCCCCGACAGCACAGATACGCAGTATTTT
TRBV7-2,.,.,TRBJ2-1,CASSLASSYNEQFF,TGTGCCAGCAGCTTAGCGAGCTCCTACAATGAGCAGTTCTTC
TRBV7-9,.,TRBD2,TRBJ2-7,CASSLGAAGVTYEQYF,TGTGCCAGCAGCTTAGGGGCCGCGGGAGTCACCTACGAGCAGTACTTC
TRBV19,once,TRBD2,TRBJ2-1,CASSMGSGRALKQFF,TGTGCCAGTAGTATGGGAAGCGGGAGGGCCCTTAAGCAGTTCTTC
TRBV18,.,.,TRBJ2-7,CASSKGAAYEQYF,TGTGCCAGCTCAAAAGGGGCGGCCTACGAGCAGTACTTC
TRBV30,.,TRBD1,TRBJ1-3,CAWSPGTASGNTIYF,TGTGCCTGGAGTCCCGGGACAGCCTCTGGAAACACCATATATTTT
TRBV5-4,once,TRBD1,TRBJ2-7,CASSAKLGQGAEQYF,TGTGCCAGCAGCGCAAAGCTGGGACAGGGGGCCGAGCAGTACTTC
TRBV11-3,.,TRBD1,TRBJ1-4,CASSFGQARTNEKLFF,TGTGCCAGCAGCTTCGGACAGGCCCGAACTAATGAAAAACTGTTTTTT
TRBV20-1,.,TRBD2,TRBJ2-1,CSALSGGATYNEQFF,TGCAGTGCCCTCAGCGGGGGGGCCACCTACAATGAGCAGTTCTTC
TRBV27,once,TRBD2,TRBJ2-5,CASSPGGPSRETQYF,TGTGCCAGTTCCCCGGGGGGGCCTTCCCGGGAGACCCAGTACTTC
TRBV20-1,.,.,TRBJ1-5,CSVSRTDHQPQHF,TGCAGTGTTTCCAGGACGGATCATCAGCCCCAGCATTTT
TRBV7-3,.,.,TRBJ1-2,CASSLTGPNYGYTF,TGTGCCAGCAGCTTAACAGGGCCTAACTATGGCTACACCTTC